This T cell receptor (beta chain) was recovered during a study of blood T cell repertoires in COVID-19. Generated by immunoSEQ multiplex PCR, the TCRdb table keeps only in-frame clones and is missing some. The table shows fewer than 200,000 clones, with 70% to 85% occurring only once. This CDR3 spans 15 amino acids. Per the germline V gene, CDR1 is LGHNA and CDR2 is YSLEER. Trimming cost V 0 bases and J 6 bases, with 15 bases left between them. This sequence was found in a man aged 45-65 years who had recovered from COVID-19. V usage is TRBV4-3 and J usage is TRBJ2-7, with D unresolved. Source material: PBMCs or T cells enriched from blood (not recorded which). The CDR3 protein is CASSQDPSLALEQYF. CDR3 bases: TGCGCCAGCAGCCAAGATCCTAGTCTGGCTCTCGAGCAGTACTTC.